These 3 T cell receptor beta chains share one sample of origin, sequenced in a study of cytomegalovirus exposure and HLA in healthy donors. Amplification used 60 Vbeta primers and 13 Jbeta primers. The assay was immunoSEQ multiplex PCR, and TCRdb's table has in-frame clones only and misses some. The sample records some 140,000 clones, about three quarters being singletons. The sample comprised PBMCs. Receptors originate from a male donor in good health and CMV-seropositive.

This clone has only one observation. Within the sample, other DNA sequences also encode this same CDR3. J is TRBJ2-1 and V is TRBV11-2; D gene uncertain. CDR1 SGHAT and CDR2 FQNNGV come from the germline V gene. The CDR3 contains 13 residues. Trimming took 0 bases from V and 9 from J, leaving 9 bases between them. The CDR3 bases are TGTGCCAGCAGCTTAGACAGACTGTCTGAGCAGTTCTTC. This gives the protein CASSLDRLSEQFF. The whole variable domain, filled in from reference TRBV11-2 and TRBJ2-1, reads EAGVAQSPRYKIIEKRQSVAFWCNPISGHATLYWYQQILGQGPKLLIQFQNNGVVDDSQLPKDRFSAERLKGVDSTLKIQPAKLEDSAVYLCASSLDRLSEQFFGPGTRLTVL.

The rearrangement links TRBV18 to TRBJ2-5; maybe TRBD1 (5 bases). The CDR3 sequence is 15 residues long. Germline V gene data show CDR1 as KGHSH and CDR2 as LQKENI. The germline V and J ends were trimmed by 0 bases and 3 bases, with 11 bases remaining between them. The CDR3 sequence: CASSPPDRAKETQYF. CDR3 nucleotide sequence: TGTGCCAGCTCACCACCCGACAGAGCGAAAGAGACCCAGTACTTC.

CDR3 DNA: TGTGCCAGCAGCCTATACAGGTTTTTGAGCGAGCAGTACTTC. Translating gives CASSLYRFLSEQYF. The chain carries TRBV28 and TRBJ2-7, with D tentatively TRBD1 (5 bases). The CDR3 extends over 14 amino acids. Germline values: CDR1 MDHEN, CDR2 SYDVKM. Trimming took 6 bases from V and 6 from J, leaving 18 bases between them.